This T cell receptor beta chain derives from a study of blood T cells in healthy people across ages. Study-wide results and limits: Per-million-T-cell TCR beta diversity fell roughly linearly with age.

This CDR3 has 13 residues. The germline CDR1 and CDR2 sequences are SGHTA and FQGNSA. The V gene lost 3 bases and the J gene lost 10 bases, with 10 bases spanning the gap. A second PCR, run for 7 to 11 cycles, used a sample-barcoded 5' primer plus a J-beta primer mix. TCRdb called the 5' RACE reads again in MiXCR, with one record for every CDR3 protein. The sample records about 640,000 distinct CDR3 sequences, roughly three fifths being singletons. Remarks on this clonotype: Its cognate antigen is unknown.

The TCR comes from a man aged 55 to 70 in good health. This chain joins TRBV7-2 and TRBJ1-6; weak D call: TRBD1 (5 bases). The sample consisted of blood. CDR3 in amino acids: CASSLGPASPLHF. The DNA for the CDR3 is TGTGCCAGCAGCTTGGGACCAGCCTCACCCCTCCACTTT.